Many counts were recorded for the clone carrying this T cell receptor (beta chain). Its antigen is not identified. The data derive from a study of immune heterogeneity within non-small cell lung tumors. Amplification of TCR beta CDR3 was performed by multiplex PCR with 32 V and 13 J primers. TCRdb re-called the multiplex PCR reads with MiXCR, one entry per CDR3 protein. The sample lists fewer than 11,000 distinct CDR3 sequences; about 26% were seen once. Study-level findings and limits: Local T-cell clonality and local tumor mutational burden correlated moderately but significantly (R around 0.3). Identical dominant CDR3 beta clonotypes showed recurrence across tumor sites within a patient, and site-unique high-frequency clones were also present.

Germline trimming cut 5 bases from V and 7 bases from J; bases unmatched to any gene: 5. Per germline, CDR1 SGHAT and CDR2 FQNNGV. The CDR3 consists of 12 residues. Genomic DNA extracted from bulk tumor tissue served as template. A total of approximately 600 ng was used per sample. Taken during surgery, several biopsies per primary tumor were spaced as far apart as possible within the tumor mass. These patients got curative surgery after being newly diagnosed with untreated non-small cell lung cancer. The TCR originated in a woman in her fifties or sixties with non-small cell lung cancer. This rearrangement joins TRBV11-2 to TRBJ2-7, with 7 bases fitting TRBD1. The sequencing input was lung tumor tissue. CDR3 sequence: CASSPDRVEQYF. CDR3 bases: TGTGCCAGCAGCCCCGACAGGGTAGAGCAGTACTTC.